The 5 T cell receptor beta chains given below trace back to one sample, sequenced in a study of cytomegalovirus exposure and HLA in healthy donors (dated by TCRdb to about 2017). The method was the immunoSEQ multiplex PCR assay. For the multiplex PCR, a mixture combining 60 forward primers for TCR Vbeta segments and 13 reverse primers for TCR Jbeta segments was used. TCRdb stores this immuneACCESS table with in-frame sequences only. Part of the clones is absent; in the studies checked, under half of the shortfall reflects unresolved V genes, and no reason is known for the rest. The sample data list 150,000 to 250,000 clones, and 65% to 90% of these were observed just once. The ten largest clones represent approximately 2.4% of the sample. The sample taken for sequencing was PBMCs. The source of these receptors is a woman aged 45 to 65 in good health and CMV-seronegative.

The V gene is TRBV4-3, the J gene TRBJ2-3; TRBD2 aligns across 10 bases. The CDR3 totals 17 residues. The V gene end was trimmed by 0 bases and the J gene end by 1 base; junction bases not matched to a gene: 4. CDR1 is LGHNA, CDR2 YSLEER, per germline. The CDR3: CASSQDTSGTRTDTQYF. The CDR3 coding sequence is TGCGCCAGCAGCCAAGATACTAGCGGGACACGCACAGATACGCAGTATTTT.

The CDR3 DNA is TGTGCCAGCAGTATGGGGGGGAACACCGGGGAGCTGTTTTTT. It specifies CASSMGGNTGELFF. The rearrangement links TRBV28 to TRBJ2-2, with D perhaps matching TRBD2 (6 bases). Per germline, CDR1 MDHEN and CDR2 SYDVKM. The V end was cut by 5 bases, the J end by 1 base, with 8 bases between. This CDR3 is built from 14 residues.

The V and J genes are TRBV7-9 and TRBJ2-7; 9 bases are shared with TRBD2. Trimming cost V 1 base and J 2 bases; bases outside gene matches: 3. The CDR3 runs to 15 residues. Germline assignment: CDR1 SEHNR and CDR2 FQNEAQ (reference sequence). DNA for the CDR3: TGTGCCAGCAGCTTAGTGCTAGCGGGGCCCTACGAGCAGTACTTC. Its translation: CASSLVLAGPYEQYF.

CDR3 sequence reads: CASSWNPGQGTEAFF. The CDR3 region has the DNA TGCGCCAGCAGCTGGAATCCGGGACAGGGCACTGAAGCTTTCTTT. The rearrangement joins TRBV5-1 to TRBJ1-1; 9 nucleotides match TRBD1. Unmatched junction bases numbered 7, after V lost 3 bases and J lost 4 bases. Germline values: CDR1 SGHRS, CDR2 YFSETQ. The CDR3 consists of 15 residues.

This clone was counted a few times. The chain joins TRBV7-9 to TRBJ2-1; TRBD2 aligns across 8 bases. The CDR3 consists of 15 residues. V shed 1 base and J 9 bases; nucleotides not matched to a gene: 8. Germline lookup yields CDR1 SEHNR and CDR2 FQNEAQ (reference sequence). The CDR3 sequence: CASSLGAGDRVEQFF. The DNA of the CDR3 is TGTGCCAGCAGCTTAGGAGCGGGAGATAGGGTTGAGCAGTTCTTC.